This passage covers 8 T cell receptor beta chains from one sample sequenced in a study of OX40 agonist ivuxolimab in advanced cancers. Clones were sequenced by immunoSEQ multiplex PCR, and TCRdb holds only the in-frame ones, with some missing. The table lists some 13,000 clones, approximately 94% of them singletons. The source material was CD4+ or CD8+ T cells sorted from blood, sampled in a trial of the OX40 agonist ivuxolimab. All receptors come from an adult with an advanced solid tumor such as melanoma, head and neck, liver or kidney cancer.

Points on this clone: This specimen includes other DNA sequences encoding the same CDR3. This sequence joins TRBV28 and TRBJ1-2, with D maybe TRBD1 (5 bases). V was cut by 1 base and J by 6 bases, with 18 bases left in between. This CDR3 is built from 16 residues. CDR1 is MDHEN, CDR2 SYDVKM, per germline. The CDR3 reads CASSLFRRGQGHGYTF. The CDR3 nucleotides are TGTGCCAGCAGTTTATTTCGACGGGGTCAGGGCCATGGCTACACCTTC.

This clone was detected once. The J gene is TRBJ2-3, the V gene TRBV7-9; D not resolved. The V gene's germline CDR1 is SEHNR and CDR2 FQNEAQ (reference sequence). V lost 4 bases, J lost 1 base, and 15 bases lay in between. There are 16 residues in the CDR3. The CDR3 nucleotides read TGTGCCAGCAGCTCGAGGTCCCAGAGTCGCACAGATACGCAGTATTTT. Translating it yields CASSSRSQSRTDTQYF.

The chain uses TRBV11-3 and TRBJ2-1; no clear D. V lost 0 bases to trimming and J lost 3 bases, with 3 bases between them. The germline gives CDR1 SGHNT, CDR2 YENEEA. This CDR3 has 13 residues. CDR3 DNA sequence: TGTGCCAGCAGCTTAGACAGCTACAATGAGCAGTTCTTC. It is translated as CASSLDSYNEQFF.

CDR3 bases: TGTGCCAGCAGCTCCTACGAGGGGACCAGACGAGAGCAGTTCTTC. It translates to CASSSYEGTRREQFF. V and J are TRBV7-8 and TRBJ2-1, with D possibly being TRBD1 or TRBD2 (5 bases each). The CDR3 totals 15 residues. Trimming left V 4 bases short and J 10 bases short, with 20 bases between. Germline V gene data show CDR1 as SGHVS and CDR2 as FQNEAQ.

This chain connects TRBV27 to TRBJ1-2; 9 bases are shared with TRBD1. The germline gives CDR1 MNHEY, CDR2 SMNVEV (reference sequence). There are 15 residues in the CDR3. Trimming removed 5 bases from V and 7 bases from J; junction bases left unmatched: 11. CDR3 DNA: TGTGCCAGCAGTCCCTTCACAGGGGGCCAGGGTGGCTACACCTTC. Its translation is CASSPFTGGQGGYTF.

DNA for the CDR3: TGTGCCTGGAGGATGGGGGGCGGGTATGACGAGCAGTACTTC. This codes for CAWRMGGGYDEQYF. The gene calls are TRBV30 and TRBJ2-7; D possibly matches TRBD1 or TRBD2 (6 bases each). The CDR3 totals 14 residues. V lost 3 bases, J lost 5 bases, and 17 bases lay in between. Germline V gene lookup returns CDR1 GTSNPN and CDR2 SVGIG (reference sequence).

This chain joins TRBV10-1 and TRBJ2-2, with 11 bases fitting TRBD2. The CDR3 has 14 residues. Germline CDR1 and CDR2: WNHNN and SYGVQD (reference sequence). V lost 4 bases to trimming and J lost 6 bases; unmatched junction nucleotides: 1. CDR3 sequence reads: CASSVGLAAGELFF. The CDR3 DNA reads as TGCGCCAGCAGTGTGGGACTAGCGGCCGGGGAGCTGTTTTTT.

This sequence joins TRBV2 and TRBJ2-5; 8 nucleotides align to TRBD1. V was clipped by 8 bases and J by 4 bases; unmatched bases: 6. The CDR3 spans 13 residues. Germline V gene lookup returns CDR1 SNHLY and CDR2 FYNNEI. The CDR3 region is CASGFTGGETQYF. The CDR3 bases are TGTGCCAGCGGATTCACAGGGGGAGAGACCCAGTACTTC.